The subject of this entry is one T cell receptor beta chain. No antigen is known for it. No base quality values were provided; no much bigger clone lies one nucleotide off. The sample belongs to a study of control samples from healthy donors and cancer patients (dated by TCRdb to about 2020). V is reduced by 6 bases and J by 2 bases, leaving a spacing of 17 bases between them. The CDR3 runs 16 residues from the cysteine to the phenylalanine. The only DNA kept is the CDR3, 48 bases in frame from the first base. Based on the germline V gene, the CDR1 and CDR2 sequences are MNHEY and SVGEGT. The protocol used for the library was the immunoSEQ multiplex PCR assay. TCRdb took this table from immuneACCESS and kept in-frame rearrangements with V and J called. Such tables lack part of the clones; where checked against another copy, unresolved V genes explain under half of the gap, and the rest is unexplained. Recorded for this sample are under 65,000 clones; 85% to 95% of them occurred a single time. In total, the top ten clones hold roughly 0.9% of the sample.

The specimen was PBMCs. The chain is made from TRBV6-2 or TRBV6-3 and TRBJ1-5; no D gene call is confident. This clonotype was sampled from a man aged 25 to 40 with colorectal cancer. The sequenced DNA is TGTGCCAGCAGCCGAGCAGCTCAGGCGGGCAATCAGCCCCAGCATTTT. It specifies CASSRAAQAGNQPQHF.